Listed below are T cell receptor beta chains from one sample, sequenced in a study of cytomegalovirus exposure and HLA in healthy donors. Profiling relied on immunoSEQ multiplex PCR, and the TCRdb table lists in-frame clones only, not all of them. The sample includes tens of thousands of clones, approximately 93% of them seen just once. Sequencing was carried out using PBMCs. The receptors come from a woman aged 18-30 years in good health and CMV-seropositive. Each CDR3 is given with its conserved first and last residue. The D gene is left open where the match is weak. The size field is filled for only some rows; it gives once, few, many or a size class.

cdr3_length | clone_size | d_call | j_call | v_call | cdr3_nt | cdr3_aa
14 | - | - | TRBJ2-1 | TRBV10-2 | TGCGCCAGCCGGCATGAGCGGCCCATTAATGAGCAGTTCTTC | CASRHERPINEQFF
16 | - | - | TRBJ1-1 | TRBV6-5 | TGTGCCAGCAGTTACGACAGAACATACATGAACACTGAAGCTTTCTTT | CASSYDRTYMNTEAFF
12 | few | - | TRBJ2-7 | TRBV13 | TGTGCCAGCAGCTTAGGGGACAGCGAGCAGTACTTC | CASSLGDSEQYF
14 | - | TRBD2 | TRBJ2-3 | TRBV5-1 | TGCGCCAGCAGCTTCGGACTAGACGCAGATACGCAGTATTTT | CASSFGLDADTQYF
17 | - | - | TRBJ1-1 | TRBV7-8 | TGTGCCAGCAGCTCACGGACAGCCAGGAGCCCGAACACTGAAGCTTTCTTT | CASSSRTARSPNTEAFF
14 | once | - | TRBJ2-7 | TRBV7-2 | TGTGCCAGCAGCGGAACGGGAGTTGGCTACGAGCAGTACTTC | CASSGTGVGYEQYF
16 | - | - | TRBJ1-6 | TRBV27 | TGTGCCAGCAGTCCGCAGGATAGCTCCTATAATTCACCCCTCCACTTT | CASSPQDSSYNSPLHF
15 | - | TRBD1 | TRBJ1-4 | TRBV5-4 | TGTGCCAGCAGCTTGGGGACAGGGTATGGGGAAAAACTGTTTTTT | CASSLGTGYGEKLFF
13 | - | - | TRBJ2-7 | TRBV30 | TGTGCCTGGAGTGCGGTACGTGTAGAAACGCAGTACTTC | CAWSAVRVETQYF
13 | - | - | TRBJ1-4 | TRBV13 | TGTGCCAGCAGCTTAGGTAGGCGGGAAAAACTGTTTTTT | CASSLGRREKLFF
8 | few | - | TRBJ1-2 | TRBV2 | TGTGCCAGCTGGCGCTACACCTTC | CASWRYTF
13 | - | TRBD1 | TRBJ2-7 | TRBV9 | TGTGCCAGCAGTGGGACAGCGAGCTACGAGCAGTACTTC | CASSGTASYEQYF
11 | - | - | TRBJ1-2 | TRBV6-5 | TGTGCCAGCAGTTACCAGGGTGGCTACACCTTC | CASSYQGGYTF
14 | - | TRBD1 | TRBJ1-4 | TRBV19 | TGTGCCAGTAGTTATCGACAGGGGATGAGAAAACTGTTTTTT | CASSYRQGMRKLFF
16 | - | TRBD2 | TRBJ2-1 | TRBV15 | TGTGCCACCAGCAGACAGACTAGCGGGAGTCGGTATGAGCAGTTCTTC | CATSRQTSGSRYEQFF
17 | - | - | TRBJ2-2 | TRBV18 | TGTGCCAGCTCACCACCGCGGCAGGGAGGGAACACCGGGGAGCTGTTTTTT | CASSPPRQGGNTGELFF
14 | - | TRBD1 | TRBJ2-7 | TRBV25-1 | TGTGCCAGCACCCCGGGACAGGGGGGCTACGAGCAGTACTTC | CASTPGQGGYEQYF
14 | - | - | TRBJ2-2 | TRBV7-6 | TGTGCCAGCAGCTCCTCGTGGCCGACCGGGGAGCTGTTTTTT | CASSSSWPTGELFF
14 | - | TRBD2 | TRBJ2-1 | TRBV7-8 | TGTGCCAGCAGCTTATCCCCTAGCGGGAGGGATCTGTTCTTC | CASSLSPSGRDLFF
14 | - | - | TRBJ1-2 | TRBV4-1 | TGCGCCAGCAGCCTATATGGGGGCAACTATGGCTACACCTTC | CASSLYGGNYGYTF
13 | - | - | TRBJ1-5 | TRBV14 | TGTGCCAGCAGCCGAGGGGGTCGTCAGCCCCAGCATTTT | CASSRGGRQPQHF
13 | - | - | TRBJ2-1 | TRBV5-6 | TGTGCCAGCAGCTTGGGTGTCCTCAATGAGCAGTTCTTC | CASSLGVLNEQFF
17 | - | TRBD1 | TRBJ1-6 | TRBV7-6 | TGTGCCAGCAGACCTTGGGAGGGCAGGGGGCAGGATTCACCCCTCCACTTT | CASRPWEGRGQDSPLHF
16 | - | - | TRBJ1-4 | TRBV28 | TGTGCCAGCAGTTTACCCCCGGGGGGCCGCGTAGGAAAACTGTTTTTT | CASSLPPGGRVGKLFF
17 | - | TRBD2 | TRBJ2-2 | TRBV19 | TGTGCCAGTAGTATCATAGCGGGGGAGGTCAACACCGGGGAGCTGTTTTTT | CASSIIAGEVNTGELFF
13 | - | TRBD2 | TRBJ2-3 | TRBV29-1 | TGCAGCGTTGGAACTAGCGGCACAGATACGCAGTATTTT | CSVGTSGTDTQYF
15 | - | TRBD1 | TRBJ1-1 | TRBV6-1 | TGTGCCAGCAGTGAACAACAGGGGATTGGGACTGAAGCTTTCTTT | CASSEQQGIGTEAFF
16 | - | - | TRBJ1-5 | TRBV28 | TGTGCCAGCCTCATTTCCCGATACGGTAGCAATCAGCCCCAGCATTTT | CASLISRYGSNQPQHF
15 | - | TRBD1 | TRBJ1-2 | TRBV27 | TGTGCCAGCAGTCCCGGGACAGGGGGAGTCTATGGCTACACCTTC | CASSPGTGGVYGYTF
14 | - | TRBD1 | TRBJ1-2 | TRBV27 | TGTGCCAGCAGTCGGATACAGGGGGGCTATGGCTACACCTTC | CASSRIQGGYGYTF
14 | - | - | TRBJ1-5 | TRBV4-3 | TGCGCCAGCAGCCCCGATCCCAGGGTAGGACCCCAGCATTTT | CASSPDPRVGPQHF
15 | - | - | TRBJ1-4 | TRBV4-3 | TGCGCCAGCAGCCAAGATCCAGGTGTCAATGAAAAACTGTTTTTT | CASSQDPGVNEKLFF
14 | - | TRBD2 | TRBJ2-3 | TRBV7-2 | TGTGCCAGCAGCTCGGGCGGGAGGCCAGATACGCAGTATTTT | CASSSGGRPDTQYF
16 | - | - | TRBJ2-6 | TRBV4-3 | TGCGCCAGCAGCCAGGTGGGGGGTTTTGGGGCCAACGTCCTGACTTTC | CASSQVGGFGANVLTF
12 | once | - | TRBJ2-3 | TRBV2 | TGTGCCAGCAACCCTAACACAGATACGCAGTATTTT | CASNPNTDTQYF
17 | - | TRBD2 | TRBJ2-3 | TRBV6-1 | TGTGCCAGCAGTGAACAACCGACTAGCGGGGGGGCAGATACGCAGTATTTT | CASSEQPTSGGADTQYF
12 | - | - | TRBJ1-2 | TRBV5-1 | TGCGCCAGCAGCTTGTCGGGGGAAGGCTACACCTTC | CASSLSGEGYTF
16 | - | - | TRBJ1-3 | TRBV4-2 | TGTGCCAGCAGCCAACCACAGACAGGCTCTGGAAACACCATATATTTT | CASSQPQTGSGNTIYF
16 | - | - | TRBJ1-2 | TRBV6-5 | TGTGCCAGCAGTTACTCTTCCGGGAACGGCTACTATGGCTACACCTTC | CASSYSSGNGYYGYTF
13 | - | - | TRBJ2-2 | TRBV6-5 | TGTGCCAGCAGTTACTGGCACACCGGGGAGCTGTTTTTT | CASSYWHTGELFF
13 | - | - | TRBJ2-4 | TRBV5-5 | TGTGCCAGCAGCTTGGCTCTCAAAAACATTCAGTACTTC | CASSLALKNIQYF
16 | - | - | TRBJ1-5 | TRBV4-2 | TGTGCCAGCAGCCAAGACAAGGGGGGCGGGGGTCAGCCCCAGCATTTT | CASSQDKGGGGQPQHF